Each of the 6 T cell receptor beta chains below was sequenced from the same sample in a study of blood T cell repertoires in COVID-19. The assay was immunoSEQ multiplex PCR, and TCRdb's table has in-frame clones only and misses some. The data hold 150,000 to 200,000 clones, with approximately 75% observed a single time. The sequenced sample was peripheral blood. These receptors originate from a human donor in a cohort sampled during active COVID-19.

J is TRBJ2-3 and V is TRBV5-6; TRBD2 matches at 7 bases. This CDR3 contains 15 residues. The germline V gene has CDR1 SGHDT and CDR2 YYEEEE. Trimming at V came to 0 bases and at J to 1 base, leaving 2 bases not matched to a gene. CDR3 bases: TGTGCCAGCAGCTTGGTGGCGGGAGGCACAGATACGCAGTATTTT. This encodes CASSLVAGGTDTQYF. The entire variable domain, with the rest obtained from reference TRBV5-6 and TRBJ2-3, is as follows: DAGVTQSPTHLIKTRGQQVTLRCSPKSGHDTVSWYQQALGQGPQFIFQYYEEEERQRGNFPDRFSGHQFPNYSSELNVNALLLGDSALYLCASSLVAGGTDTQYFGPGTRLTVL.

V and J are TRBV11-3 and TRBJ2-7; 10 nucleotides line up with TRBD1. The germline V gene has CDR1 SGHNT and CDR2 YENEEA. Trimming at V came to 6 bases and at J to 5 bases, leaving 10 bases not matched to a gene. This CDR3 contains 15 residues. The CDR3 DNA reads as TGTGCCAGCAGTGCCGGGACAGGGGATGTACACGAGCAGTACTTC. It encodes CASSAGTGDVHEQYF. The full variable domain, with the rest looked up from reference TRBV11-3 and TRBJ2-7, is EAGVVQSPRYKIIEKKQPVAFWCNPISGHNTLYWYLQNLGQGPELLIRYENEEAVDDSQLPKDRFSAERLKGVDSTLKIQPAELGDSAVYLCASSAGTGDVHEQYFGPGTRLTVT.

CDR3 sequence (DNA): TGTGCCACCAGTGATTCACCGGGACAGGGGGCCTTGACCTTC. Amino acid sequence: CATSDSPGQGALTF. The rearrangement links TRBV24-1 to TRBJ1-2, with TRBD1 matching 12 bases. Germline-derived CDR1 and CDR2 are KGHDR and SFDVKD. The CDR3 runs 14 residues. With V trimmed by 2 bases and J by 14 bases, 8 bases remained unmatched.

The chain couples TRBV29-1 to TRBJ1-4; tentatively, D is TRBD1 (6 bases). Looked up from germline, CDR1 is SQVTM and CDR2 is ANQGSEA. The CDR3 consists of 14 residues. The ends were cut back, 2 bases at V and 6 bases at J, with 13 bases in the middle. CDR3 residues: CSVEMGGAHEKLFF. Written as DNA, the CDR3 is TGCAGCGTTGAAATGGGGGGGGCACATGAAAAACTGTTTTTT.

V is TRBV30 and J is TRBJ1-1, with TRBD1 matching over 8 bases. This CDR3 comprises 13 residues. Germline values: CDR1 GTSNPN, CDR2 SVGIG (reference sequence). Germline trimming cut 8 bases from V and 5 bases from J; bases unmatched to any gene: 10. The CDR3 DNA reads as TGTGCCGGAGCCAGGGGGCGCGGAACTGAAGCTTTCTTT. It encodes CAGARGRGTEAFF.

Only a few counts were recorded for this clone. The rearrangement links TRBV4-3 to TRBJ1-1; D not certain. The CDR3 spans 13 residues. Trimming shortened V by 3 bases and J by 1 base, and 6 bases separated the two germline ends. CDR1 is LGHNA, CDR2 YSLEER, per germline. This CDR3 reads CASSQTRNTEAFF. CDR3 bases: TGCGCCAGCAGCCAGACACGGAACACTGAAGCTTTCTTT.